These 32 T cell receptor beta chains were all obtained from the same sample, sequenced in a study of T cells after yellow fever vaccination. TCRdb re-called the 5' RACE reads through MiXCR, storing one row per CDR3 protein. The sample lists over 300,000 distinct CDR3 sequences, 3.6% occurring once. The sequences come from PBMCs, collected on the day of the yellow fever booster vaccination. Receptors originate from a young man who received the YFV17D yellow fever vaccine.

This clonotype was found many times. The chain combines TRBV5-1 with TRBJ2-2; D not resolved. The CDR3 is 13 amino acids. V lost 4 bases and J 4 bases, leaving 8 bases between the germline ends. The germline V gene has CDR1 SGHRS and CDR2 YFSETQ. CDR3 sequence: CASSQGSTGELFF. The CDR3 DNA reads TGCGCCAGCAGCCAAGGAAGCACCGGGGAGCTGTTTTTT.

This clonotype came up many times. This chain connects TRBV7-9 to TRBJ2-1, with D uncertain. Trimming stripped 5 bases from V and 0 bases from J, with 8 bases between. CDR1 and CDR2 (germline): SEHNR, FQNEAQ (reference sequence). This CDR3 has 14 residues. Here the CDR3 reads CASSQGGSYNEQFF. DNA for the CDR3: TGTGCCAGCAGCCAAGGTGGCTCCTACAATGAGCAGTTCTTC.

This clonotype occurred many times. V is TRBV4-3 and J is TRBJ2-2, with 7 bases lining up with TRBD2. CDR1 LGHNA and CDR2 YSLEER come from the germline V gene. J gave up 1 base and V 0 bases, and 2 bases lay outside the gene matches. The CDR3 consists of 16 residues. CDR3 sequence (DNA): TGCGCCAGCAGCCAAGATTCGGGGGGGAACACCGGGGAGCTGTTTTTT. It specifies CASSQDSGGNTGELFF.

The chain recombines TRBV20-1 with TRBJ1-2; D is unresolved. The V gene's germline CDR1 is DFQATT and CDR2 SNEGSKA (reference sequence). Between the trimmed V and J ends, which lost 0 bases and 0 bases, there was a span of 5 bases. The CDR3 is 13 residues long. CDR3: CSARDEANYGYTF. CDR3 in DNA: TGCAGTGCTAGAGACGAAGCTAACTATGGCTACACCTTC.

This clonotype occurred many times. The chain's CDR3 is CASSSRRGQPQHF. CDR3 sequence (DNA): TGTGCCAGCAGTTCTCGGAGGGGTCAGCCCCAGCATTTT. J is TRBJ1-5 and V is TRBV12-3 or TRBV12-4, with D possibly matching TRBD1 (5 bases). Trimming left V 4 bases short and J 6 bases short, with 10 bases between. There are 13 residues in the CDR3.

This clonotype has more than one count but fewer than ten. The chain is built from TRBV7-2 and TRBJ2-7; TRBD2 might be the D (5 bases). The CDR3 totals 11 residues. V was pared by 1 base and J by 10 bases, with 8 bases between. The germline gives CDR1 SGHTA, CDR2 FQGNSA. CDR3 protein: CASSLGGIQYV. The DNA for the CDR3 is TGTGCCAGCAGCTTAGGAGGGATCCAGTACGTC.

This clonotype showed up many times. The CDR3 spells CSARERTGKETQYF. For the CDR3, the DNA is TGCAGTGCTAGAGAGAGGACAGGGAAAGAGACCCAGTACTTC. The chain uses TRBV20-1 and TRBJ2-5, with 8 bases lining up with TRBD1. Germline V gene data show CDR1 as DFQATT and CDR2 as SNEGSKA (reference sequence). This CDR3 contains 14 residues. The J segment lost 3 bases and the V segment lost 0 bases, leaving 3 bases of the junction unmatched.

Many counts were recorded for this clonotype. DNA of the CDR3: TGTGCTAGTGGTGGGGACAGGACGCAGTATTTT. It encodes CASGGDRTQYF. V and J are TRBV12-5 and TRBJ2-3, with 8 bases that match TRBD1. This CDR3 comprises 11 residues. V lost 5 bases, J lost 9 bases, and 1 base stayed unmatched. CDR1 is LGHNT and CDR2 is FRNRAP in the germline V gene.

This clonotype was observed a few times. V gene TRBV7-9 combines with J gene TRBJ1-5; the match to TRBD1 covers 9 bases. The length of the CDR3 is 15 residues. The germline CDR1 and CDR2 sequences are SEHNR and FQNEAQ (reference sequence). Trimming at V came to 3 bases and at J to 4 bases, leaving 4 bases not matched to a gene. CDR3 DNA sequence: TGTGCCAGCAGCTTGGCAGACAGGGGGAATCAGCCCCAGCATTTT. Translating it yields CASSLADRGNQPQHF.

This clonotype was observed many times. V usage is TRBV20-1 and J usage is TRBJ1-2, with 8 bases aligning to TRBD1. The CDR3 totals 13 residues. V lost 6 bases to trimming and J lost 8 bases; unmatched junction nucleotides: 11. Germline lookup yields CDR1 DFQATT and CDR2 SNEGSKA (reference sequence). The CDR3 sequence is CSAQTGVGRGYTF. The CDR3 DNA is TGCAGTGCGCAGACAGGGGTTGGACGGGGCTACACCTTC.

This clonotype was observed at least ten times. This chain connects TRBV10-3 to TRBJ1-4; D not resolved. Germline V gene sequence: CDR1 ENHRY, CDR2 SYGVKD. V gave up 8 bases and J gave up 6 bases, with 4 bases separating them. The CDR3 length is 10 residues. This CDR3 is CAIGDEKLFF. In nucleotides, the CDR3 is TGTGCCATCGGGGATGAAAAACTGTTTTTT.

There are many counts of this clonotype. The chain combines TRBV15 with TRBJ1-5, with D unclear. The V gene's germline CDR1 is LNHNV and CDR2 YYDKDF (reference sequence). The CDR3 totals 13 residues. V gave up 7 bases and J gave up 4 bases, with 11 bases separating them. In DNA form, the CDR3 reads TGTGCCACCACCACGGGGATTAATCAGCCCCAGCATTTT. As protein: CATTTGINQPQHF.

This clonotype was counted many times. This sequence joins TRBV7-9 and TRBJ2-2, with D perhaps matching TRBD2 (5 bases). Per germline, CDR1 SEHNR and CDR2 FQNEAQ (reference sequence). Trimming cost V 4 bases and J 4 bases, with 28 bases left between them. CDR3 length: 20 amino acids. The CDR3 region is CASSSNRAGSVWLVTGELFF. The CDR3 nucleotides read TGTGCCAGCAGCTCGAATAGGGCGGGCTCAGTTTGGTTGGTCACCGGGGAGCTGTTTTTT.

The sample holds many counts of this clonotype. This rearrangement joins TRBV15 to TRBJ1-2; the match to TRBD1 covers 7 bases. The length of the CDR3 is 15 residues. CDR1 and CDR2 from the germline V gene are LNHNV and YYDKDF (reference sequence). Trimming at V came to 0 bases and at J to 7 bases, leaving 8 bases not matched to a gene. CDR3 loop: CATSRDKWDRSGYTF. DNA of the CDR3: TGTGCCACCAGCAGAGATAAATGGGACAGAAGTGGCTACACCTTC. The full variable domain, completed using reference TRBV15 and TRBJ1-2, is DAMVIQNPRYQVTQFGKPVTLSCSQTLNHNVMYWYQQKSSQAPKLLFHYYDKDFNNEADTPDNFQSRRPNTSFCFLDIRSPGLGDTAMYLCATSRDKWDRSGYTFGSGTRLTVV.

This clonotype was counted many times. V gene TRBV4-1 combines with J gene TRBJ1-6, with 7 nucleotides matching TRBD1. Germline CDR1 is MGHRA and CDR2 is YSYEKL. CDR3 length equals 14 residues. The V segment lost 3 bases and the J segment 7 bases; nucleotides outside the gene matches: 3. This CDR3 reads CASSHNRGNSPLHF. CDR3 bases: TGCGCCAGCAGCCACAACAGGGGAAATTCACCCCTCCACTTT.

The V and J genes are TRBV7-2 and TRBJ2-2; the D gene could be TRBD1 or TRBD2 (5 bases each). Germline V gene sequence: CDR1 SGHTA, CDR2 FQGNSA. Trimming left V 3 bases short and J 3 bases short, with 11 bases between. CDR3 size: 15 residues. Written as DNA, the CDR3 is TGTGCCAGCAGCTTGCTCGGGACCTACACCGGGGAGCTGTTTTTT. Its protein product is CASSLLGTYTGELFF.

Ten or more counts support this clonotype. The chain carries TRBV10-3 and TRBJ2-2; D is unresolved. V dropped 4 bases and J dropped 3 bases, with 12 bases sitting between them. Germline CDR1 reads ENHRY; CDR2 reads SYGVKD. The CDR3 length is 15 residues. The CDR3: CAISGLGRDTGELFF. The CDR3 DNA follows: TGTGCCATCAGTGGCCTCGGACGGGACACCGGGGAGCTGTTTTTT.

The chain is built from TRBV6-4 and TRBJ2-3; D not certain. This CDR3 is built from 15 residues. Per germline, CDR1 MRHNA and CDR2 SNTAGT. V lost 0 bases and J 0 bases, leaving 7 bases between the germline ends. CDR3 coding DNA: TGTGCCAGCAGTGACTCGGCGGATAGCACAGATACGCAGTATTTT. Its protein product is CASSDSADSTDTQYF.

This clonotype was observed at least ten times. V gene TRBV7-2 combines with J gene TRBJ2-2, with a weak D call TRBD1 (6 bases). V lost 3 bases to trimming and J lost 0 bases, with 8 bases between them. Germline assignment: CDR1 SGHTA and CDR2 FQGNSA. The length of the CDR3 is 15 residues. This CDR3 reads CASSFQGTNTGELFF. In DNA, the CDR3 is TGTGCCAGCAGCTTCCAGGGGACGAACACCGGGGAGCTGTTTTTT.

The table lists this clonotype with many counts. This chain joins TRBV7-9 and TRBJ2-2; D tentatively reads TRBD1 or TRBD2 (5 bases each). Germline lookup yields CDR1 SEHNR and CDR2 FQNEAQ (reference sequence). V lost 6 bases and J 1 base, leaving 12 bases between the germline ends. The CDR3 runs to 15 residues. The CDR3 DNA is TGTGCCAGCAGGAGGGACCTGGGGAACACCGGGGAGCTGTTTTTT. Its translation: CASRRDLGNTGELFF.

This clonotype was seen more than once but under ten times. The genes are TRBV4-3 and TRBJ1-6, with D possibly matching TRBD1 (5 bases). In germline, CDR1 is LGHNA, CDR2 YSLEER. The V end was cut by 0 bases, the J end by 6 bases, with 12 bases between. This CDR3 contains 16 residues. The CDR3 region has the DNA TGCGCCAGCAGCCAAGACCCGGTGGGGCTTAATTCACCCCTCCACTTT. Amino acid sequence: CASSQDPVGLNSPLHF.

V usage is TRBV12-5 and J usage is TRBJ2-5; a possible D gene is TRBD1 (6 bases). The length of the CDR3 is 15 residues. CDR1 is LGHNT and CDR2 is FRNRAP in the germline V gene. Trimming took 1 base from V and 3 from J, leaving 12 bases between them. Here the CDR3 reads CASGLALGQKETQYF. CDR3 sequence (DNA): TGTGCTAGTGGTTTGGCATTAGGACAGAAAGAGACCCAGTACTTC.

This clonotype was seen repeatedly, ten times or more. The rearrangement links TRBV20-1 to TRBJ2-2; D perhaps matches TRBD1 (6 bases). This CDR3 has 14 residues. Germline assignment: CDR1 DFQATT and CDR2 SNEGSKA (reference sequence). The germline V and J ends were trimmed by 1 base and 0 bases, with 6 bases remaining between them. CDR3 sequence (DNA): TGCAGTGCTAGAGGGGACACGAACACCGGGGAGCTGTTTTTT. It translates to CSARGDTNTGELFF.

This clonotype was recorded at least ten times. One end of the junction fails to match germline, which may point to a read error. The CDR3 loop reads CSVEDERGGHTYTQYF. The CDR3 DNA follows: TGCAGCGTTGAAGATGAACGGGGGGGACACACATATACGCAGTATTTT. J is TRBJ2-3 and V is TRBV29-1; 8 nucleotides align to TRBD2. Germline V lookup: CDR1 SQVTM, CDR2 ANQGSEA. The CDR3 totals 16 residues.

The chain couples TRBV2 to TRBJ2-7; 8 bases line up with TRBD1. Germline V gene sequence: CDR1 SNHLY, CDR2 FYNNEI. The CDR3 contains 12 residues. V lost 4 bases and J lost 8; bases outside the gene matches: 4. The CDR3 loop reads CASSGTGPQQYV. CDR3 nucleotide sequence: TGTGCCAGCAGTGGGACAGGGCCGCAGCAGTACGTC.

This clonotype was detected a few times. J is TRBJ2-2 and V is TRBV20-1; the D is unclear. The CDR3 is made up of 13 amino acids. CDR1 and CDR2 (germline): DFQATT, SNEGSKA (reference sequence). Trimming pared 0 bases from V and 5 bases from J, leaving 7 bases between. CDR3 residues: CSARDLGTGELFF. The CDR3 region has the DNA TGCAGTGCTAGAGATCTGGGAACCGGGGAGCTGTTTTTT.

The chain uses TRBV5-1 and TRBJ2-2, with D hard to call. Trimming shortened V by 3 bases and J by 1 base, and 7 bases separated the two germline ends. The CDR3 has 14 residues. Germline V gene sequence: CDR1 SGHRS, CDR2 YFSETQ. This CDR3 is CASSSTVNTGELFF. The DNA of the CDR3 is TGCGCCAGCAGCTCTACGGTGAACACCGGGGAGCTGTTTTTT.

This clonotype was observed a few times. The V call is TRBV7-3, the J call TRBJ2-2; 7 bases are a match to TRBD2. V shed 2 bases, J shed 3 bases, and the junction held 12 bases outside the gene matches. This CDR3 region has 18 residues. Germline CDR1 is SGHTA and CDR2 is FQGTGA. The CDR3 region is CASSLLRGGGVDTGELFF. The CDR3, as DNA: TGTGCCAGCAGCTTACTTCGAGGCGGGGGTGTCGACACCGGGGAGCTGTTTTTT.

This clonotype was counted at least ten times. The genes are TRBV7-2 and TRBJ2-3; D is perhaps TRBD1 or TRBD2 (5 bases each). Trimming shortened V by 5 bases and J by 5 bases, and 23 bases separated the two germline ends. Germline V gives CDR1 SGHTA, CDR2 FQGNSA. CDR3 length: 17 amino acids. DNA of the CDR3: TGTGCCAGCAGCCGATTCCCGGGGCTAGCTGCAGAAGATACGCAGTATTTT. Its protein is CASSRFPGLAAEDTQYF. Based on the CDR3 plus reference TRBV7-2 and TRBJ2-3, the full variable domain is GAGVSQSPSNKVTEKGKDVELRCDPISGHTALYWYRQSLGQGLEFLIYFQGNSAPDKSGLPSDRFSAERTGGSVSTLTIQRTQQEDSAVYLCASSRFPGLAAEDTQYFGPGTRLTVL.

This clonotype was seen ten or more times. V gene TRBV29-1 combines with J gene TRBJ1-5; D gene uncertain. The CDR3 spans 13 residues. Germline V gene data show CDR1 as SQVTM and CDR2 as ANQGSEA. V dropped 6 bases and J dropped 2 bases, with 11 bases sitting between them. CDR3 nucleotides: TGCAGCGTGACGGTAGCTGGCAATCAGCCCCAGCATTTT. Protein product: CSVTVAGNQPQHF.

This chain joins TRBV20-1 and TRBJ1-5, with no clear D. Germline CDR1 and CDR2: DFQATT and SNEGSKA (reference sequence). The CDR3 spans 14 residues. CDR3 in amino acids: CTHNPRLLYQPQHF. As DNA, the CDR3 is TGCACCCATAATCCTAGACTGTTATATCAGCCCCAGCATTTT.

In its sample, this clonotype was seen many times. The rearrangement joins TRBV4-2 to TRBJ1-1; perhaps TRBD1 as D (6 bases). Germline CDR1 and CDR2: LGHNA and YNFKEQ. Between the trimmed V and J ends, which lost 0 bases and 4 bases, there was a span of 21 bases. The CDR3 has 18 residues. Here the CDR3 reads CASSQDWGSPGASTEAFF. CDR3 in DNA: TGTGCCAGCAGCCAAGATTGGGGGTCACCAGGGGCGAGCACTGAAGCTTTCTTT.